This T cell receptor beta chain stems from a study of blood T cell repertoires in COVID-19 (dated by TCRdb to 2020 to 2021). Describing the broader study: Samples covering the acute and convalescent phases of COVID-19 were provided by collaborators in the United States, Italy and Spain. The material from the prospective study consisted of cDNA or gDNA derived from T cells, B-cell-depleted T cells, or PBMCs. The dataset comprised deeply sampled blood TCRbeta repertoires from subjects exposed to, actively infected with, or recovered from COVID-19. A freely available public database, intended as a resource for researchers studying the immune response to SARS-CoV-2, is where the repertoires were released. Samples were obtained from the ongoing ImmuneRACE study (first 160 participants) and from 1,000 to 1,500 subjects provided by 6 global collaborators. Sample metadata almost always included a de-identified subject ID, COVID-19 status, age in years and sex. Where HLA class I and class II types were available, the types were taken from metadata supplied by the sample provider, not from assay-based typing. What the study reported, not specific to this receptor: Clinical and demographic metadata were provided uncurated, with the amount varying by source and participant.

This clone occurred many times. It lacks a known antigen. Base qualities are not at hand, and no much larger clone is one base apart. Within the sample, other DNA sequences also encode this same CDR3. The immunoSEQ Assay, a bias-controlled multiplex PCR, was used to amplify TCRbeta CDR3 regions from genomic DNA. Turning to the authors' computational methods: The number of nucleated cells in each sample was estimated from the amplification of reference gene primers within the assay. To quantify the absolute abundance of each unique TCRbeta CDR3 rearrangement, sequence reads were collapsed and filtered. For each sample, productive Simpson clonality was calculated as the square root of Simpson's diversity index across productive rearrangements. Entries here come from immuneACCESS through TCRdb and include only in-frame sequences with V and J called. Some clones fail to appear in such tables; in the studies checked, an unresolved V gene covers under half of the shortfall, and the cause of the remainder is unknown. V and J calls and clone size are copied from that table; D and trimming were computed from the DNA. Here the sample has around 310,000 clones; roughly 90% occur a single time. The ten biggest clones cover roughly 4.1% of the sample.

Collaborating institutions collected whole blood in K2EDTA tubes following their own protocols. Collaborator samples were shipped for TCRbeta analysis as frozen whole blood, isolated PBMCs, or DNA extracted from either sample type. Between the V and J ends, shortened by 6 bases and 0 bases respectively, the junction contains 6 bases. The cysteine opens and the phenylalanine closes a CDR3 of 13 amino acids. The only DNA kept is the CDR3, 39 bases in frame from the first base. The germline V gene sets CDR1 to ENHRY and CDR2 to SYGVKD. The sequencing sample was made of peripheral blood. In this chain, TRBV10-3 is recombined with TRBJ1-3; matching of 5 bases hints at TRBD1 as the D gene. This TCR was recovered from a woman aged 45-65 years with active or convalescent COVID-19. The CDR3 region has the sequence CAIRDSSGNTIYF. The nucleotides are TGTGCCATCAGAGACAGCTCTGGAAACACCATATATTTT.